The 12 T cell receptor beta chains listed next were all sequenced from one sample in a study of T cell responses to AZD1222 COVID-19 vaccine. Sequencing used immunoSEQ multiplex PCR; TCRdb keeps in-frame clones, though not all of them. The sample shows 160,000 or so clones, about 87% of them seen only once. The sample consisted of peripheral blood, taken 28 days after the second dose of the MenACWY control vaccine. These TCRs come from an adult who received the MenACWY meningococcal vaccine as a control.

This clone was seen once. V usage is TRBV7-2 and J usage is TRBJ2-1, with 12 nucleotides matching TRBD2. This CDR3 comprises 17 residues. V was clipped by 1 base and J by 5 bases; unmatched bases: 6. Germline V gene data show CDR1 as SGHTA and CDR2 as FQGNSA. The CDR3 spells CASSLGTSGMVDNEQFF. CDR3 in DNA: TGTGCCAGCAGCTTAGGGACTAGCGGGATGGTCGACAATGAGCAGTTCTTC.

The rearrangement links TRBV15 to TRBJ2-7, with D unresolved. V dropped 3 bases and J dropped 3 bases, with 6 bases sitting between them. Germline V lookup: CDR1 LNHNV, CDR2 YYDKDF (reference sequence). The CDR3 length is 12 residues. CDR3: CATSRGNYEQYF. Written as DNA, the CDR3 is TGTGCCACCAGCAGGGGAAACTACGAGCAGTACTTC.

The CDR3 here is CASSNRDGNQPQHF. CDR3 coding DNA: TGTGCCAGCAGTAACCGGGACGGCAATCAGCCCCAGCATTTT. The genes are TRBV27 and TRBJ1-5; D might be TRBD1 (5 bases). CDR3 size: 14 residues. Germline assignment: CDR1 MNHEY and CDR2 SMNVEV (reference sequence). The V end lost 5 bases, the J end lost 2 bases, and 10 bases lay between the germline ends.

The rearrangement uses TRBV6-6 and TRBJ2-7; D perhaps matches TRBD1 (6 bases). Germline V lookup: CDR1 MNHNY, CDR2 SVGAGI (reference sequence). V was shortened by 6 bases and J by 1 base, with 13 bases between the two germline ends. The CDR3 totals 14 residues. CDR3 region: CASSWNRDSYEQYF. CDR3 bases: TGTGCCAGCAGCTGGAACAGGGATTCCTACGAGCAGTACTTC.

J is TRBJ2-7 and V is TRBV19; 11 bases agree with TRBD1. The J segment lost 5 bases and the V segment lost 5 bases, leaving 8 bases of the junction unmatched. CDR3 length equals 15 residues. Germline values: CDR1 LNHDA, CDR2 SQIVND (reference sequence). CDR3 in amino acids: CASSPPGQGGHEQYF. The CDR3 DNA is TGTGCCAGTAGTCCTCCGGGACAGGGGGGACACGAGCAGTACTTC. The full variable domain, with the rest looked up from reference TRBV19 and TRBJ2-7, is DGGITQSPKYLFRKEGQNVTLSCEQNLNHDAMYWYRQDPGQGLRLIYYSQIVNDFQKGDIAEGYSVSREKKESFPLTVTSAQKNPTAFYLCASSPPGQGGHEQYFGPGTRLTVT.

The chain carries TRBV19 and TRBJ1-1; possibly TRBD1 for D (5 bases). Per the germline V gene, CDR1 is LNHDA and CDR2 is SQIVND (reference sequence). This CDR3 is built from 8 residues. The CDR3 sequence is CAAGVAFF. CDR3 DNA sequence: TGTGCAGCGGGGGTAGCTTTCTTT.

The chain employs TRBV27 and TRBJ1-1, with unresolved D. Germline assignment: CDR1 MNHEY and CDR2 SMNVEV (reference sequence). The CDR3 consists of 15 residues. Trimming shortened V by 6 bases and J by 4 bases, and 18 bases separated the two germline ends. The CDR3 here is CASRRRTPLGTEAFF. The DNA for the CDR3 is TGTGCCAGCAGGCGAAGGACCCCGTTGGGCACTGAAGCTTTCTTT.

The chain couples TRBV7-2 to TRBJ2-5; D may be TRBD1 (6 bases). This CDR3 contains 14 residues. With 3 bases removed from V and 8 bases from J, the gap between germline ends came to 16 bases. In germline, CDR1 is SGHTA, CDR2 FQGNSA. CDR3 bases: TGTGCCAGCAGCTTGCTGGACAGCAGCCGAACCCAGTACTTC. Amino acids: CASSLLDSSRTQYF.

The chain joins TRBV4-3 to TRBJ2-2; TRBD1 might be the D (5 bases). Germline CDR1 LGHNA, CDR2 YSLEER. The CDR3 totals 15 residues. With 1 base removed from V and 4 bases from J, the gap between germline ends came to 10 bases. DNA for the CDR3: TGCGCCAGCAGCCAAGGGACACCCCTCACCGGGGAGCTGTTTTTT. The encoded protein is CASSQGTPLTGELFF.

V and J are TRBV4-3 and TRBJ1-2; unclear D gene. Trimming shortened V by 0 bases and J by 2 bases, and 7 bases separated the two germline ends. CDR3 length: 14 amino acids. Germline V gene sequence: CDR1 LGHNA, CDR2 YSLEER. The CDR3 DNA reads TGCGCCAGCAGCCAAGATTGGGAGAACTATGGCTACACCTTC. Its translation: CASSQDWENYGYTF.

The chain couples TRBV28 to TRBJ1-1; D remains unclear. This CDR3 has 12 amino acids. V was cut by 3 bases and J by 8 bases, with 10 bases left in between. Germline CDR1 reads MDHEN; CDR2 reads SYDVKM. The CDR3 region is CASSFLADEAFF. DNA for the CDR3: TGTGCCAGCAGTTTTCTGGCAGACGAAGCTTTCTTT.

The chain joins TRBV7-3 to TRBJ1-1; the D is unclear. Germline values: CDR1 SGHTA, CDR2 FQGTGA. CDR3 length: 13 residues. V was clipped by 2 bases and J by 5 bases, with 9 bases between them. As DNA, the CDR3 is TGTGCCAGCAGCTTAGACCCGGGGACTGAAGCTTTCTTT. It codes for CASSLDPGTEAFF.